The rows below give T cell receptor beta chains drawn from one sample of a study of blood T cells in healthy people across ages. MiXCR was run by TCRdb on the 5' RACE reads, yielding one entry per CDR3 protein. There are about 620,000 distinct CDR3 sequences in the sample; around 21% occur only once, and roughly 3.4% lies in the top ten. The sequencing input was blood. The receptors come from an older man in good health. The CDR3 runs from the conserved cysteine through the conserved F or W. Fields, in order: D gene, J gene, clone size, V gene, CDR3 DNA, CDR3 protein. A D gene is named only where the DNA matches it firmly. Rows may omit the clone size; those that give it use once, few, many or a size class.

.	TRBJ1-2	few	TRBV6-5	TGTGCCAGCAGTTATGGGGGGGCGGAGGGATTGAACTATGGCTACACCTTC	CASSYGGAEGLNYGYTF
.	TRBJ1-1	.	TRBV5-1	TGCGCCAGCAGCTTGAGGACAGACAGGATGAACACTGAAGCTTTCTTT	CASSLRTDRMNTEAFF
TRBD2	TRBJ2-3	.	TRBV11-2	TGTGCCAGCGCCGGACTAGCGACCACAGATACGCAGTATTTT	CASAGLATTDTQYF
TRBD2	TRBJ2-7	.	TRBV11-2	TGTGCCAGCAGCTATCTAGCGGGAGGTGTTTACGAGCAGTACTTC	CASSYLAGGVYEQYF
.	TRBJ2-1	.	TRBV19	TGTGCCAGTAGACCAATCGACAGACCGGCCTACAATGAGCAGTTCTTC	CASRPIDRPAYNEQFF
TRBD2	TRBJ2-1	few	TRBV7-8	TGTGCCAGCAGCTTCCCGGGACTAGCGGGATTTAAGTCCTACAATGAGCAGTTCTTC	CASSFPGLAGFKSYNEQFF
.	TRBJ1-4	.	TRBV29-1	TGCAGCGTGGGACATACAACTAATGAAAAACTGTTTTTT	CSVGHTTNEKLFF
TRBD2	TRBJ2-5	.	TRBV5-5	TGTGCCAGCCTACTAGCGGGGATCCAAGAGACCCAGTACTTC	CASLLAGIQETQYF
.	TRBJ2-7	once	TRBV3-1	TGTGCCAGCAGCCATGGAAGGGACTCCTACGAGCAGTACTTC	CASSHGRDSYEQYF
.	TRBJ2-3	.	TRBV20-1	TGCAGTGCTATCTCGACAGCCGGTACGCAGTATTTT	CSAISTAGTQYF
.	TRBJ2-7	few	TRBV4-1	TGCGCCAGCAGCGCTCAGCGGGCGAAGATTTACGAGCAGTACTTC	CASSAQRAKIYEQYF
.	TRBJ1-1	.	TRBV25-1	TGTGCCAGCAGGCAACAAGGCTTTAGCACTGAAGCTTTCTTT	CASRQQGFSTEAFF
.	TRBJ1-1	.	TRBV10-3	TGTGCCATCAGTGAGTCCCCCGCTCCTGAAGCTTTCTTT	CAISESPAPEAFF
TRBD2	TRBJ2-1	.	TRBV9	TGTGCCAGCAGCGTAGAGGTTAGCGGGAGTACTGAGCAGTTCTTC	CASSVEVSGSTEQFF
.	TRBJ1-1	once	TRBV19	TGTGCCAGTAGGCGGGGTATTATGAACACTGAAGCTTTCTTT	CASRRGIMNTEAFF
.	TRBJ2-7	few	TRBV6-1	TGTGCCAGCAGTGTCGGACAGTACGAGCAGTACTTC	CASSVGQYEQYF
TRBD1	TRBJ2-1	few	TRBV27	TGTGCCAGCAGGCGACAGGGGGGGGACAATGAGCAGTTCTTC	CASRRQGGDNEQFF
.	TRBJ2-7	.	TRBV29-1	TGCAGCGTTGTAGACAGGATTTCCTACGAGCAGTACTTC	CSVVDRISYEQYF
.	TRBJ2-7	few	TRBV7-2	TGTGCCAGCAGCTACCAGTGGCCTAAGTCCTACGAGCAGTACTTC	CASSYQWPKSYEQYF
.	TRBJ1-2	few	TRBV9	TGTGCCAGCGTCGGGCAAAACTATGGCTACACCTTC	CASVGQNYGYTF
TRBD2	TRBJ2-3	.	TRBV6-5	TGTGCCAGCAGTTACCAGACTAGCGGGAGCTATACGCAGTATTTT	CASSYQTSGSYTQYF
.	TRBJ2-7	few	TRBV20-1	TGCAGTGCTAGACGACTATCGGGAGTCTCCTACGAGCAGTACTTC	CSARRLSGVSYEQYF
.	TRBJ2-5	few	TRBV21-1	TGTGCCAGCAGCAAAGGACAGCGAAAAGAGACCCAGTACTTC	CASSKGQRKETQYF
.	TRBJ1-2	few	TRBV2	TGTGCCAGCAATACGGGAGGGAATAACTATGGCTACACCTTC	CASNTGGNNYGYTF
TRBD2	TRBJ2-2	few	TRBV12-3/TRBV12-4	TGTGCCAGCAGAACAGCGGGAGTGAACACCGGGGAGCTGTTTTTT	CASRTAGVNTGELFF
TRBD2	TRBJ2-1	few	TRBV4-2	TGTGCCAGCAGCCAAGTCCTAGCGGGAGGGTCCGGGGGTGAGCAGTTCTTC	CASSQVLAGGSGGEQFF
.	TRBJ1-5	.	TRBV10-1	TGCGCCAGCAGTGAGGGGGAGGTTGATAGCAATCAGCCCCAGCATTTT	CASSEGEVDSNQPQHF
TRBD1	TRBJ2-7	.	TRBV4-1	TGCGCCAGCAGCCAAGCCGGGACAGGGCAATACGAGCAGTACTTC	CASSQAGTGQYEQYF
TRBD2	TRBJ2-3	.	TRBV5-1	TGCGCCAGCGGTAGCGGGAGGCCAGGAGATACGCAGTATTTT	CASGSGRPGDTQYF
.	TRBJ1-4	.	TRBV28	TGTGCCAGCAGAGTGCTTCCGTCTCAGGCTAATGAAAAACTGTTTTTT	CASRVLPSQANEKLFF
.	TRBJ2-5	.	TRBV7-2	TGTGCCAGCAGTGCCCTGGGGGGTTCCCGGTACTTC	CASSALGGSRYF
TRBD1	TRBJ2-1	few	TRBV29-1	TGCAGCGTTGAGCCCTCCACAGGGGAGAGTTCCTACAATGAGCAGTTCTTC	CSVEPSTGESSYNEQFF
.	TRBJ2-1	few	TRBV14	TGTGCCAGCAGCCGCCCGGGACGCTACAATGAGCAGTTCTTC	CASSRPGRYNEQFF
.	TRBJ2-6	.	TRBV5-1	TGCGCCAGCAGCTTGAACAGGGACTCTTTGGGGGCCAACGTCCTGACTTTC	CASSLNRDSLGANVLTF
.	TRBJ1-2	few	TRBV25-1	TGTGCCAGCAGTGCAACCTACTATGGCTACACCTTC	CASSATYYGYTF
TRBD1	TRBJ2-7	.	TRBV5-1	TGCGCCAGCAGCTGGGACCGGGACAGGGGATTATACGAGCAGTACTTC	CASSWDRDRGLYEQYF
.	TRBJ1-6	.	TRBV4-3	TGCGCCAGCAGCCAAGAGCATGGGCAGTATAATTCACCCCTCCACTTT	CASSQEHGQYNSPLHF
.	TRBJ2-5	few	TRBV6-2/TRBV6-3	TGTGCCAGCAGTTACTCGGGCCAACTAGAAGAGACCCAGTACTTC	CASSYSGQLEETQYF
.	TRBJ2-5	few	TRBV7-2	TGTGCCAGCAGCTTATCCCGAATCCAAGAGACCCAGTACTTC	CASSLSRIQETQYF
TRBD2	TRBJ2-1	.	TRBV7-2	TGTGCCGGCAGCTTAGTGGGAGGGCGGGGTGAGCAGTTCTTC	CAGSLVGGRGEQFF
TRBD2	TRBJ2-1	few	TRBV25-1	TGTGCCAGCAGTGGGAGATCCCCTAGCGGGGAGGTCTACAATGAGCAGTTCTTC	CASSGRSPSGEVYNEQFF
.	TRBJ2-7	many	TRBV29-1	TGCAGCGTTGAGGCCAGTTTCGAGCAGTACTTC	CSVEASFEQYF
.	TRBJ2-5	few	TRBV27	TGTGCCAGCAGAGGCCCAGGACAAGAGACCCAGTACTTC	CASRGPGQETQYF
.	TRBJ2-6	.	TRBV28	TGTGCCAGCAGGCAAGGACAGACAAATGGGGCCAACGTCCTGACTTTC	CASRQGQTNGANVLTF
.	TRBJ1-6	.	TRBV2	TGTGCCAGCAGTTCTGAGAGGGCGGGGGATTCACCCCTCCACTTT	CASSSERAGDSPLHF
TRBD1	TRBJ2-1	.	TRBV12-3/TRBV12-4	TGTGCCAGCAGTCTCGGACAGGGGAACAATGAGCAGTTCTTC	CASSLGQGNNEQFF
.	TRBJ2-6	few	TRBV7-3	TGTGCCAGCAGCTTACGACAGGTCTCTGGGGCCAACGTCCTGACTTTC	CASSLRQVSGANVLTF
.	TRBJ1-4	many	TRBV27	TGTGCCAGCAGTCCGCAGGGTGGGGTTGAAAAACTGTTTTTT	CASSPQGGVEKLFF
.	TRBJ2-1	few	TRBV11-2	TGTGCCAGCAGCCCCCCGTGGAAAAATGAGCAGTTCTTC	CASSPPWKNEQFF
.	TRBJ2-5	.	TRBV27	TGTGCCAGCAGTTTATCACGGCGGGGAGGAGAGACCCAGTACTTC	CASSLSRRGGETQYF